The 10 T cell receptor beta chains in this list originate from one sample, sequenced in a study of CD8+ T cells in alopecia areata. TCR sequencing used cDNA made by reverse transcription of extracted RNA. The assay was immunoSEQ multiplex PCR, and TCRdb's table has in-frame clones only and misses some. The data show about 180,000 clones, roughly 60% seen once. The sequencing here drew on CD4+ T cells sorted from blood, taken at week 0. These receptors all come from a human donor with alopecia areata.

Written as DNA, the CDR3 is TGTGCCAGCAGTCCCCGGACAGGGATTAATTCACCCCTCCACTTT. Translating gives CASSPRTGINSPLHF. The rearrangement links TRBV27 to TRBJ1-6; TRBD1 matches at 8 bases. Germline V gene lookup returns CDR1 MNHEY and CDR2 SMNVEV (reference sequence). The CDR3 length is 15 residues. J was trimmed by 6 bases and V by 5 bases; bases with no gene match: 6.

V gene TRBV5-8 combines with J gene TRBJ1-5, with unresolved D. The germline gives CDR1 SGHTS, CDR2 YDEGEE. The CDR3 is 16 residues long. V lost 0 bases and J 4 bases, leaving 14 bases between the germline ends. DNA of the CDR3: TGTGCCAGCAGCTTGGGATCGGGTATTGCTAATCAGCCCCAGCATTTT. Translating it yields CASSLGSGIANQPQHF.

The chain is built from TRBV6-5 and TRBJ1-5, with a tentative D call TRBD1 (5 bases). The ends were cut back, 6 bases at V and 9 bases at J, with 18 bases in the middle. Germline V gene sequence: CDR1 MNHEY, CDR2 SVGAGI. This CDR3 is built from 14 residues. In DNA form, the CDR3 reads TGTGCCAGCAGCCCTGGACACGGCCGGGGGCCCCAGCATTTT. Protein: CASSPGHGRGPQHF.

This chain uses TRBV15 with TRBJ1-1; D remains ambiguous. Germline V gene sequence: CDR1 LNHNV, CDR2 YYDKDF (reference sequence). The CDR3 covers 14 residues. The V and J ends lost 0 bases and 2 bases respectively, with 7 bases between them. The CDR3 protein is CATSRDMGNTEAFF. CDR3 coding DNA: TGTGCCACCAGCAGAGATATGGGTAACACTGAAGCTTTCTTT.

This chain connects TRBV5-4 to TRBJ1-6; no clear D gene. Germline CDR1 reads SGHNT; CDR2 reads YYREEE (reference sequence). The length of the CDR3 is 13 residues. The V end was cut by 2 bases, the J end by 8 bases, with 8 bases between. The CDR3 DNA is TGTGCCAGCAGCTTCGGCAGAGATTCACCCCTCCACTTT. Encoded protein: CASSFGRDSPLHF. Full variable domain (outside the CDR3, taken from reference TRBV5-4 and TRBJ1-6): ETGVTQSPTHLIKTRGQQVTLRCSSQSGHNTVSWYQQALGQGPQFIFQYYREEENGRGNFPPRFSGLQFPNYSSELNVNALELDDSALYLCASSFGRDSPLHFGNGTRLTVT.

The chain uses TRBV29-1 and TRBJ1-1; tentative D call: TRBD1 (5 bases). V was trimmed by 7 bases and J by 1 base, leaving 13 bases between them. The CDR3 covers 13 residues. CDR1 and CDR2 from the germline V gene are SQVTM and ANQGSEA. The CDR3 sequence is CSAWGRSNTEAFF. CDR3 DNA sequence: TGCAGCGCTTGGGGGAGGTCGAACACTGAAGCTTTCTTT.

Worth noting for this clone: Other DNA sequences of this sample code for an identical CDR3. This rearrangement joins TRBV29-1 to TRBJ1-1, with 8 bases lining up with TRBD1. V shed 6 bases and J 0 bases; nucleotides not matched to a gene: 3. CDR1 and CDR2 (germline): SQVTM, ANQGSEA. This CDR3 is built from 13 residues. Written as DNA, the CDR3 is TGCAGCGTCCGGACAGGGTTGAACACTGAAGCTTTCTTT. Encoded protein: CSVRTGLNTEAFF.

The chain uses TRBV2 and TRBJ1-4; no clear D gene. This CDR3 is built from 16 residues. Trimming stripped 3 bases from V and 0 bases from J, with 11 bases between. Germline lookup yields CDR1 SNHLY and CDR2 FYNNEI. The CDR3 is CASSDGTFATNEKLFF. The CDR3 DNA is TGTGCCAGCAGTGACGGAACTTTTGCAACTAATGAAAAACTGTTTTTT.

The chain combines TRBV15 with TRBJ2-4, with 8 positions matching TRBD2. This CDR3 is built from 17 residues. Germline V gives CDR1 LNHNV, CDR2 YYDKDF (reference sequence). The junction had 8 bases not matched to a gene; V was cut back by 4 bases and J by 0 bases. The CDR3 loop is CATSTFTGGVAKNIQYF. CDR3 nucleotide sequence: TGTGCCACCAGCACCTTCACCGGGGGGGTAGCCAAAAACATTCAGTACTTC.

The CDR3 loop reads CATTTGTDTQYF. CDR3 nucleotide sequence: TGTGCCACCACGACTGGGACAGATACGCAGTATTTT. This chain links TRBV6-5 with TRBJ2-3, with D hard to call. This CDR3 region has 12 residues. Germline CDR1 and CDR2: MNHEY and SVGAGI. The V and J ends lost 10 bases and 3 bases respectively, with 11 bases between them.